The rows below give T cell receptor beta chains drawn from one sample of a study of STAT5B mutations in CD4+ large granular lymphocyte leukemia. The data were produced by immunoSEQ multiplex PCR, yet TCRdb's version contains in-frame clones alone and is incomplete. The data hold more than 30,000 clones, with about 91% observed a single time. The specimen was CD4+ T cells from blood buffy coats. Every receptor here comes from a human donor in good health. Both conserved end residues are part of each CDR3.

V gene: TRBV7-6; CDR3 protein: CASSLDPAGGTDTQYF
V gene: TRBV18; CDR3 protein: CASSPRGNGNYGYTF
V gene: TRBV19; CDR3 protein: CATRPPGAGANVLTF
V gene: TRBV5-1; CDR3 protein: CASSLPETGAGNTIYF
V gene: TRBV18; CDR3 protein: CASSRGQTNYGYTF
V gene: TRBV7-9; CDR3 protein: CASSLHGNTGELFF
V gene: TRBV19; CDR3 protein: CASTKQGGSYEQYF
V gene: TRBV7-2; CDR3 protein: CASSPRWDTLETQYF
V gene: TRBV11-2; CDR3 protein: CASSLDYGGYEQYF
V gene: TRBV5-6; CDR3 protein: CASSLGQGASYEQYF
V gene: TRBV18; CDR3 protein: CASSLLAGGSYYEQYF
V gene: TRBV11-3; CDR3 protein: CASSLAGPRQYF
V gene: TRBV18; CDR3 protein: CASSVGDNEQFF
V gene: TRBV5-1; CDR3 protein: CASSPGVFNQPQHF
V gene: TRBV6-5; CDR3 protein: CASSYSQGAYEQYF
V gene: TRBV7-3; CDR3 protein: CASSWNTSPDTQYF
V gene: TRBV2; CDR3 protein: CATHSGGLRPRGGYTF
V gene: TRBV27; CDR3 protein: CASSSRSLAGPNTEAFF
V gene: TRBV29-1; CDR3 protein: CSVGQVGNEQFF
V gene: TRBV30; CDR3 protein: CAWSVIGVGGYTF
V gene: TRBV2; CDR3 protein: CASSADNHPTDTQYF
V gene: TRBV27; CDR3 protein: CASRGEVSLPQHF
V gene: TRBV4-3; CDR3 protein: CASSQDWGMETQYF
V gene: TRBV2; CDR3 protein: CASTGFKETQYF
V gene: TRBV7-2; CDR3 protein: CASSLVANTIYF
V gene: TRBV5-8; CDR3 protein: CASSLAPHRVTVLAKNIQYF
V gene: TRBV18; CDR3 protein: CASSPGQGGTNEQFF
V gene: TRBV18; CDR3 protein: CASSPPITGIPLGYTF
V gene: TRBV5-1; CDR3 protein: CASSSGTSYNEQFF